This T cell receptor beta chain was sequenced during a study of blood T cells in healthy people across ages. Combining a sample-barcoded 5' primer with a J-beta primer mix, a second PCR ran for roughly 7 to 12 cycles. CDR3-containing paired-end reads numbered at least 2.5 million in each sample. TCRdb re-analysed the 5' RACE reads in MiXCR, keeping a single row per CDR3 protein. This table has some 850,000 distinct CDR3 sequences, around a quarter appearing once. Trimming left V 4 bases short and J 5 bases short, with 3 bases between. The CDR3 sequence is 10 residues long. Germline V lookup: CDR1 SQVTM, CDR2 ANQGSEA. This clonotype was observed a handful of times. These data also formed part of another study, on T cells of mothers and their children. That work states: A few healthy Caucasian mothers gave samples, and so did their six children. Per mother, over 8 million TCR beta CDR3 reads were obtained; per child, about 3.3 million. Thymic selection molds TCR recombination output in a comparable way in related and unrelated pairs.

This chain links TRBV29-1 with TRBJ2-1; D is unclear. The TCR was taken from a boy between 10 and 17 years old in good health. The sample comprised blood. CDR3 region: CSVGNNEQFF. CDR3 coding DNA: TGCAGCGTTGGTAACAATGAGCAGTTCTTC.